This T cell receptor (beta chain) was recovered during a study of shared clonotypes between healthy human individuals. With respect to this clone: Its specificity is not known.

Assay used: immunoSEQ multiplex PCR; TCRdb lists only in-frame clones, some missing. The top ten hold about 0.32% of the sample, which has about 380,000 clones, about 97% seen once. Whole-study findings and limits: Around 5% of naive CD4 clonotypes were common to a few donors. Memory subsets generally showed smaller estimated richness than naive subsets did.

V gave up 6 bases and J gave up 2 bases, with 8 bases separating them. The CDR3 covers 12 residues. CDR1 is WSHSY and CDR2 is SAAADI in the germline V gene. V and J are TRBV10-2 and TRBJ2-7, with unresolved D. The source material was memory CD8+ T cells sorted from blood. Subset meaning: CD45RO+ cells pooled with CCR7-negative TemRA cells. This sequence originates from a man aged 30 to 39 in good health. The CDR3 sequence is CASRENPYEQYF. As DNA, the CDR3 is TGCGCCAGCAGGGAAAACCCCTACGAGCAGTACTTC.